This T cell receptor (beta chain) was recovered during a study of blood T cell repertoires in COVID-19. Study background: Material from acute and convalescent COVID-19 was sourced from the United States, Italy and Spain. PBMCs, B-cell-depleted T cells, or T cells provided the cDNA or gDNA that made up the material.

Trimming pared 8 bases from V and 2 bases from J, leaving 12 bases between. The CDR3 contains 14 residues. CDR1 SNHLY and CDR2 FYNNEI come from the germline V gene. This table comes from immunoSEQ multiplex PCR, and its TCRdb copy is limited to in-frame clones, with some not included. Of approximately 190,000 clones detected, 85% to 90% appear once; the ten largest clones hold roughly 6%. The sequencing input was peripheral blood. The chain links TRBV2 to TRBJ2-2; perhaps TRBD2 as D (6 bases). This sequence was found in a man aged 35-49 years with active or convalescent COVID-19. This chain's CDR3 is CASGGTFNTGELFF. CDR3 bases: TGTGCCAGCGGGGGGACCTTTAACACCGGGGAGCTGTTTTTT.